This T cell receptor beta chain was sequenced in a study of blood T cell repertoires in COVID-19. Measured with immunoSEQ multiplex PCR; TCRdb has only the in-frame clones, and not every one. In the table there are around 310,000 clones, around 89% of which are singletons. The trim removed 7 bases at V and 4 bases at J, leaving 17 bases unmatched. CDR3 length: 19 residues. Germline CDR1 LNHDA, CDR2 SQIVND (reference sequence). This clone occurred once. Seattle's enrolled individuals joined amid active infection and were then monitored longitudinally. Material for sequencing was peripheral blood. The TCR was taken from a woman aged 40 to 50 with COVID-19, enrolled during active disease. This sequence joins TRBV19 and TRBJ2-3, with 13 bases that match TRBD2. This CDR3 reads CASKPRGLAGRPGADTQYF. The CDR3 DNA reads as TGTGCCAGTAAACCCAGGGGACTAGCGGGGCGCCCCGGGGCAGATACGCAGTATTTT. Supplemented by reference TRBV19 and TRBJ2-3, the full variable domain reads DGGITQSPKYLFRKEGQNVTLSCEQNLNHDAMYWYRQDPGQGLRLIYYSQIVNDFQKGDIAEGYSVSREKKESFPLTVTSAQKNPTAFYLCASKPRGLAGRPGADTQYFGPGTRLTVL.